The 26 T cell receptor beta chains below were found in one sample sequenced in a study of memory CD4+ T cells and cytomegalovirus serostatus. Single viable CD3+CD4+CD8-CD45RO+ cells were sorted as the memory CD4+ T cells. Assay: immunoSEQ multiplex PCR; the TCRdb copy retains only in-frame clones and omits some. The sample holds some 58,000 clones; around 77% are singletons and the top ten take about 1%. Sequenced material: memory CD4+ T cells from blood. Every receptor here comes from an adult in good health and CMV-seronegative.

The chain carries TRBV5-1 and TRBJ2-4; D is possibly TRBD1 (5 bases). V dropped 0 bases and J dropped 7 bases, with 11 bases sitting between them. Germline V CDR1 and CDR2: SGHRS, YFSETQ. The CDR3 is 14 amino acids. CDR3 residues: CASSLDGRANIQYF. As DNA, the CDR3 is TGCGCCAGCAGCTTGGACGGCAGGGCGAACATTCAGTACTTC.

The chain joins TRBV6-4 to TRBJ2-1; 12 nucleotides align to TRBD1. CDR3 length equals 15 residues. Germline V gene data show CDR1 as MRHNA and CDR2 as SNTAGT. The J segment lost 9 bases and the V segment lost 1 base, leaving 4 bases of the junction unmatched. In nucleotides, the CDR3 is TGTGCCAGCAGTGACTGGGACAGGGGGCGCGGTGAGCAGTTCTTC. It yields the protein CASSDWDRGRGEQFF.

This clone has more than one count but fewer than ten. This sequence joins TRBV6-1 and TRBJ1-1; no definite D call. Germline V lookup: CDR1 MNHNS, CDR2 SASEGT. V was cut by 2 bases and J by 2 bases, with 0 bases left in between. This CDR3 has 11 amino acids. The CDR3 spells CASSENTEAFF. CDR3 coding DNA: TGTGCCAGCAGTGAAAACACTGAAGCTTTCTTT.

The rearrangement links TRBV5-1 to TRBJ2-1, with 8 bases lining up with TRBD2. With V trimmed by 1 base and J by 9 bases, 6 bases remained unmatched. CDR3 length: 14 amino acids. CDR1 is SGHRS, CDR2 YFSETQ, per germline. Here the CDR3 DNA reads TGCGCCAGCAGCTTGACGGGGGGGCAGGGTGAGCAGTTCTTC. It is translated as CASSLTGGQGEQFF.

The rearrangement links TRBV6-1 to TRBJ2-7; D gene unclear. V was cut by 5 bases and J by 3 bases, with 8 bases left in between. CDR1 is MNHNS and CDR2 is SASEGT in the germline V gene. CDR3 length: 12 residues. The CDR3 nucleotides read TGTGCCAGCAGTCCAGCGATCTACGAGCAGTACTTC. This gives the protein CASSPAIYEQYF.

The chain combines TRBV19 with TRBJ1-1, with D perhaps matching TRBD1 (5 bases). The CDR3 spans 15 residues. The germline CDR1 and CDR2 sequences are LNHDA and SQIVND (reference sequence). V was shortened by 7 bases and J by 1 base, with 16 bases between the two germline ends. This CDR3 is CASKGRRAANTEAFF. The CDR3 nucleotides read TGTGCCAGTAAGGGGCGTCGAGCAGCGAACACTGAAGCTTTCTTT. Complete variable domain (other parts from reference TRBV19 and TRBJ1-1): DGGITQSPKYLFRKEGQNVTLSCEQNLNHDAMYWYRQDPGQGLRLIYYSQIVNDFQKGDIAEGYSVSREKKESFPLTVTSAQKNPTAFYLCASKGRRAANTEAFFGQGTRLTVV.

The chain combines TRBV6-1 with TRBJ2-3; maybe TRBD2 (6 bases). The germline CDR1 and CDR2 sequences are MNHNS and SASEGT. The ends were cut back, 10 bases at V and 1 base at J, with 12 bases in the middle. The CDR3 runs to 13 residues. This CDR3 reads CAIQTRGTDTQYF. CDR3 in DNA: TGTGCCATCCAGACTAGGGGCACAGATACGCAGTATTTT.

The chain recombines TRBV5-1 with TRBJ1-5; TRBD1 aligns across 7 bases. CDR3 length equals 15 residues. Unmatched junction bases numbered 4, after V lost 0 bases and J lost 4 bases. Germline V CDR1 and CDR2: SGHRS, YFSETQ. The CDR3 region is CASSLDGQENQPQHF. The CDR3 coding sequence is TGCGCCAGCAGCTTGGATGGACAGGAGAATCAGCCCCAGCATTTT.

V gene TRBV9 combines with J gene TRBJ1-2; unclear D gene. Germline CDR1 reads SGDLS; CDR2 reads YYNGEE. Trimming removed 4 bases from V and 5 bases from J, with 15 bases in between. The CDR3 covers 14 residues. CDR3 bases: TGTGCCAGCAGCACGGACCCGGAGGGTTATGGCTACACCTTC. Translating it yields CASSTDPEGYGYTF.

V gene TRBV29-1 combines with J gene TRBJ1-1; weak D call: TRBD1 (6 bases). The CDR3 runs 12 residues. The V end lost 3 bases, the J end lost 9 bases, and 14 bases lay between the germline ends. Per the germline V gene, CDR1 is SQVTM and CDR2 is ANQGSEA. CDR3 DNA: TGCAGCGTTGAGAAACAGGGCCTCAAAGCTTTCTTT. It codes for CSVEKQGLKAFF.

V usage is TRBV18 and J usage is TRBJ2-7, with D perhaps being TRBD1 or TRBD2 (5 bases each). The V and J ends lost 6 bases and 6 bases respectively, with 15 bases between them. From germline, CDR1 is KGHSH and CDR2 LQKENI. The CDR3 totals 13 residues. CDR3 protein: CASSRTEGIEQYF. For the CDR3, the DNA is TGTGCCAGCTCTCGCACTGAGGGGATCGAGCAGTACTTC.

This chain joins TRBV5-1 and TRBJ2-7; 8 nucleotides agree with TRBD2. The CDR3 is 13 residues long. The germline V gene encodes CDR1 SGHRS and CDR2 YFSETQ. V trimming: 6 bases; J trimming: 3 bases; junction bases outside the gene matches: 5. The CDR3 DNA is TGCGCCAGCAATTCGGGGGGGGACTACGAGCAGTACTTC. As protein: CASNSGGDYEQYF.

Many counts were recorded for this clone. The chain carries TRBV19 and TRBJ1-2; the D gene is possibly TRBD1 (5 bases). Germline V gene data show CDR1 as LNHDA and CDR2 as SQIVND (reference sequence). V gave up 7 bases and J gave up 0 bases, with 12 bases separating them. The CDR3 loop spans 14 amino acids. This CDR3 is CASTEGLTNYGYTF. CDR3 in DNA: TGTGCCAGTACTGAGGGACTGACTAACTATGGCTACACCTTC.

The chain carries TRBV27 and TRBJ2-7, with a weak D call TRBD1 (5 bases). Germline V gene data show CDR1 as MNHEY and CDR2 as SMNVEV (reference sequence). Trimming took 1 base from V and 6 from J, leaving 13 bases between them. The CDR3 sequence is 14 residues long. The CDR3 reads CASSLWGGRAEQYF. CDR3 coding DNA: TGTGCCAGCAGTTTATGGGGTGGCAGGGCCGAGCAGTACTTC.

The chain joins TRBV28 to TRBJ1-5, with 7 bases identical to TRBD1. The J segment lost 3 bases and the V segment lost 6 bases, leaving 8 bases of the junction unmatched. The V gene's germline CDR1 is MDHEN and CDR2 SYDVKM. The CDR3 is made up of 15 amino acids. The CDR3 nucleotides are TGTGCCAGCAGAGAGGGGACAGCCTACAATCAGCCCCAGCATTTT. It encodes CASREGTAYNQPQHF.

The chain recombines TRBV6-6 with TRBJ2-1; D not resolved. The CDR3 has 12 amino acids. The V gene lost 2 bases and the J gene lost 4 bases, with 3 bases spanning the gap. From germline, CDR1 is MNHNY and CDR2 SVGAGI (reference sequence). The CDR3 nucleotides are TGTGCCAGCAGTTACGAGTACAATGAGCAGTTCTTC. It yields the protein CASSYEYNEQFF.

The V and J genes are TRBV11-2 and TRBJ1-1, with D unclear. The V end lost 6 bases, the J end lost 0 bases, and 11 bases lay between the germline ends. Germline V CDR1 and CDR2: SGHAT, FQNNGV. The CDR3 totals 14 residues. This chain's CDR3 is CASRNTNLNTEAFF. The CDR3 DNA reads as TGTGCCAGCAGGAACACCAATCTGAACACTGAAGCTTTCTTT.

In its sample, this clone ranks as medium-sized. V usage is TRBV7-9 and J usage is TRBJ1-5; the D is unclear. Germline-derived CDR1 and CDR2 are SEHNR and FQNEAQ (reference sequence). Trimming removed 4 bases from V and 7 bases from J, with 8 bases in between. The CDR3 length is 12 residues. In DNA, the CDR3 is TGTGCCAGCAGCTCGACAACACAGCCCCAGCATTTT. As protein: CASSSTTQPQHF.

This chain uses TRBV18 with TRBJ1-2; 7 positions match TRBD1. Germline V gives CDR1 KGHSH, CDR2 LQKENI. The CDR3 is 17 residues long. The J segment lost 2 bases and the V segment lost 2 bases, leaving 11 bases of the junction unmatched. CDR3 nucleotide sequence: TGTGCCAGCTCACCAGTGGCAGGACAGGCGGGAAACTATGGCTACACCTTC. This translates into CASSPVAGQAGNYGYTF.

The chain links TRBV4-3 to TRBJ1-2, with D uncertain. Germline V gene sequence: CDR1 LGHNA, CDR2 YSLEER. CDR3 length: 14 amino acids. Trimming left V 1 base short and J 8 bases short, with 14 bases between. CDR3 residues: CASSQVLGGRGYTF. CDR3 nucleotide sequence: TGCGCCAGCAGCCAAGTGTTGGGAGGGCGCGGCTACACCTTC.

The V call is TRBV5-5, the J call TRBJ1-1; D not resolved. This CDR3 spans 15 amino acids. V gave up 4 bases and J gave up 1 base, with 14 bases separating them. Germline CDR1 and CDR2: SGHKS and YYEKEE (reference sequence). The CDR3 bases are TGTGCCAGCAGCCCCTCTATAGGGAAGAACACTGAAGCTTTCTTT. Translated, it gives CASSPSIGKNTEAFF. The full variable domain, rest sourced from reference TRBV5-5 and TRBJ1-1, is DAGVTQSPTHLIKTRGQQVTLRCSPISGHKSVSWYQQVLGQGPQFIFQYYEKEERGRGNFPDRFSARQFPNYSSELNVNALLLGDSALYLCASSPSIGKNTEAFFGQGTRLTVV.

CDR3 bases: TGTGCCAGCAAGGACGGGGGAACGAATGAAAAACTGTTTTTT. Translated, it gives CASKDGGTNEKLFF. The gene calls are TRBV28 and TRBJ1-4; tentative D call: TRBD1 (5 bases). Deletions cut 7 bases from V and 5 bases from J, with 14 bases between. Germline loops: CDR1 MDHEN, CDR2 SYDVKM. The CDR3 has 14 residues.

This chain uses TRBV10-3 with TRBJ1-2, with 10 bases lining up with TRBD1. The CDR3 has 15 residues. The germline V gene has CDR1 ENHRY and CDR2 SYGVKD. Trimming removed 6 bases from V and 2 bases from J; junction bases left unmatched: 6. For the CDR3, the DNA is TGTGCCATCAGCGCTACGGGACAGGGGAACTATGGCTACACCTTC. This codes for CAISATGQGNYGYTF.

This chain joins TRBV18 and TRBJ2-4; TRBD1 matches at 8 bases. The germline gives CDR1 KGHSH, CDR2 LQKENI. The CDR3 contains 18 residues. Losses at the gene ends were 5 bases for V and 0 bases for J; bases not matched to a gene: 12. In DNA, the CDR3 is TGTGCCAGCTCAAGCGCAGGGGGCTTTTCGTCAGCCAAAAACATTCAGTACTTC. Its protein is CASSSAGGFSSAKNIQYF.

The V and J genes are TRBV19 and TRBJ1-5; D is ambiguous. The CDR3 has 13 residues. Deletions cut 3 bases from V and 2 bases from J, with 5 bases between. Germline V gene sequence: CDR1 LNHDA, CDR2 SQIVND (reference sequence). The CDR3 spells CASSINGNQPQHF. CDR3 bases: TGTGCCAGTAGTATCAATGGCAATCAGCCCCAGCATTTT.

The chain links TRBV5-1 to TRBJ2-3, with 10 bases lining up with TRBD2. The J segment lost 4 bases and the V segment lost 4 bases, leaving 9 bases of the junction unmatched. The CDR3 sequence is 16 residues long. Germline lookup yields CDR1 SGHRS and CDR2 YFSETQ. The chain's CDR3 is CASSQRTSGSSDTQYF. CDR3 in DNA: TGCGCCAGCAGCCAAAGGACTAGCGGAAGTTCAGATACGCAGTATTTT.